The 27 T cell receptor beta chains presented below share a single source sample, sequenced in a study of blood T cell repertoires in COVID-19. The assay was immunoSEQ multiplex PCR, and TCRdb's table has in-frame clones only and misses some. The table shows roughly 150,000 clones, with 81% occurring only once. Sequencing input: peripheral blood. These receptor sequences come from a man aged 60 to 69 with active or convalescent COVID-19.

This chain uses TRBV5-1 with TRBJ2-3, with 7 bases fitting TRBD2. Germline V lookup: CDR1 SGHRS, CDR2 YFSETQ. The junction had 10 bases not matched to a gene; V was cut back by 0 bases and J by 6 bases. There are 16 residues in the CDR3. The CDR3 sequence is CASSLVPAGSADTQYF. CDR3 sequence (DNA): TGCGCCAGCAGCTTGGTCCCAGCGGGGTCAGCTGATACGCAGTATTTT.

Many counts were recorded for this clone. The V and J genes are TRBV4-1 and TRBJ2-3; 8 bases line up with TRBD2. Germline CDR1 MGHRA, CDR2 YSYEKL. The CDR3 is 16 residues long. The V and J ends lost 0 bases and 2 bases, in that order; junction bases with no gene match: 4. CDR3 coding DNA: TGCGCCAGCAGCCAAGATTACGGGGGGGTCACAGATACGCAGTATTTT. Protein sequence: CASSQDYGGVTDTQYF.

The chain carries TRBV7-9 and TRBJ2-5; 7 nucleotides line up with TRBD2. CDR1 SEHNR and CDR2 FQNEAQ come from the germline V gene (reference sequence). Trimming at V came to 2 bases and at J to 2 bases, leaving 5 bases not matched to a gene. This CDR3 contains 15 residues. CDR3 sequence: CASSLQRGVQETQYF. As DNA, the CDR3 is TGTGCCAGCAGCTTACAACGGGGGGTGCAAGAGACCCAGTACTTC.

The CDR3 region has the DNA TGCGCCAGCAGCCCTCCTGCGGCTAGCGGAATATCCGGGGAGCTGTTTTTT. Translating gives CASSPPAASGISGELFF. The chain uses TRBV4-1 and TRBJ2-2; 7 positions agree with TRBD2. The CDR3 runs 17 residues. Germline assignment: CDR1 MGHRA and CDR2 YSYEKL. With 4 bases clipped from V and 6 bases from J, the junction kept 14 bases outside the gene matches.

The gene calls are TRBV5-1 and TRBJ1-1; 7 bases are a match to TRBD1. Germline trimming cut 0 bases from V and 4 bases from J; bases unmatched to any gene: 6. The CDR3 spans 15 residues. The germline gives CDR1 SGHRS, CDR2 YFSETQ. CDR3 amino acids: CASSLATGVGTEAFF. CDR3 DNA sequence: TGCGCCAGCAGCTTGGCTACAGGGGTGGGCACTGAAGCTTTCTTT. The variable domain in full, with the rest retrieved from reference TRBV5-1 and TRBJ1-1, is KAGVTQTPRYLIKTRGQQVTLSCSPISGHRSVSWYQQTPGQGLQFLFEYFSETQRNKGNFPGRFSGRQFSNSRSEMNVSTLELGDSALYLCASSLATGVGTEAFFGQGTRLTVV.

The chain's CDR3 is CSERTANEKLFF. Here the CDR3 DNA reads TGTTCCGAGAGGACAGCTAATGAAAAACTGTTTTTT. The chain has TRBV6-5 and TRBJ1-4; perhaps TRBD1 as D (6 bases). CDR3 length: 12 residues. Germline CDR1 MNHEY, CDR2 SVGAGI.

In DNA form, the CDR3 reads TGTGCCATCGCCGGGGTAGAAGACACTGAAGCTTTCTTT. Translated: CAIAGVEDTEAFF. The genes are TRBV10-3 and TRBJ1-1; unclear D gene. V lost 8 bases to trimming and J lost 3 bases, with 13 bases between them. The length of the CDR3 is 13 residues. From germline, CDR1 is ENHRY and CDR2 SYGVKD.

The chain uses TRBV18 and TRBJ1-1, with 8 bases aligning to TRBD1. V shed 6 bases and J 4 bases; nucleotides not matched to a gene: 7. The germline V gene encodes CDR1 KGHSH and CDR2 LQKENI. This CDR3 spans 14 amino acids. In DNA form, the CDR3 reads TGTGCCAGCTCGCCCAGACAGGGGAGCACTGAAGCTTTCTTT. Translating it yields CASSPRQGSTEAFF.

V is TRBV10-1 and J is TRBJ1-1, with D hard to call. The V gene's germline CDR1 is WNHNN and CDR2 SYGVQD (reference sequence). With 3 bases removed from V and 4 bases from J, the gap between germline ends came to 9 bases. This CDR3 comprises 13 residues. The CDR3 reads CASSDLTGTEAFF. The CDR3 DNA follows: TGCGCCAGCAGTGATCTGACTGGCACTGAAGCTTTCTTT.

This clone has a single count. The CDR3 DNA reads as TGCGCCAGCGGACTAGCGGGAGGGGCCTACAATGAGCAGTTCTTC. Its translation is CASGLAGGAYNEQFF. The V call is TRBV4-1, the J call TRBJ2-1, with 15 bases aligning to TRBD2. There are 15 residues in the CDR3. Germline CDR1 is MGHRA and CDR2 is YSYEKL. Trimming at V came to 8 bases and at J to 2 bases, leaving 1 base not matched to a gene.

V gene TRBV24-1 combines with J gene TRBJ2-1; TRBD2 aligns across 9 bases. This CDR3 has 15 amino acids. V lost 9 bases and J lost 0; bases outside the gene matches: 5. The germline V gene has CDR1 KGHDR and CDR2 SFDVKD. Written as DNA, the CDR3 is TGTGCCACCGCCCCAGCGGGAGGCTCCTACAATGAGCAGTTCTTC. Protein sequence: CATAPAGGSYNEQFF.

The count of this clone is one. The V and J genes are TRBV6-5 and TRBJ1-1, with a weak D call TRBD1 (6 bases). There are 15 residues in the CDR3. Trimming removed 3 bases from V and 5 bases from J, with 16 bases in between. CDR1 is MNHEY and CDR2 is SVGAGI in the germline V gene. The CDR3 loop is CASSYSGGAGTEAFF. The CDR3 bases are TGTGCCAGCAGTTATTCGGGGGGCGCAGGGACTGAAGCTTTCTTT.

The sample holds one count of this clone. The chain couples TRBV25-1 to TRBJ1-6; no definite D call. Per germline, CDR1 MGHDK and CDR2 SYGVNS. The germline V and J ends were trimmed by 2 bases and 10 bases, with 15 bases remaining between them. The CDR3 consists of 15 residues. CDR3: CASSEEKGVGSPLHF. In DNA, the CDR3 is TGTGCCAGCAGTGAAGAGAAGGGAGTCGGCTCACCCCTCCACTTT.

The CDR3 nucleotides read TGTGCCAGCAGCCATCGGGGGGACACCGGGGAGCTGTTTTTT. Residues: CASSHRGDTGELFF. V and J are TRBV7-2 and TRBJ2-2; 7 bases align to TRBD2. The CDR3 spans 14 residues. Germline assignment: CDR1 SGHTA and CDR2 FQGNSA. J lost 3 bases, V lost 5 bases, and 3 bases had no gene match.

The V gene is TRBV7-8, the J gene TRBJ1-5; D is unresolved. The V end lost 5 bases, the J end lost 0 bases, and 8 bases lay between the germline ends. The length of the CDR3 is 14 residues. Germline CDR1 SGHVS, CDR2 FQNEAQ. The CDR3 nucleotides are TGTGCCAGCAGCGCAATAGATAGCAATCAGCCCCAGCATTTT. Translation gives CASSAIDSNQPQHF.

The rearrangement joins TRBV7-9 to TRBJ1-2; TRBD1 matches at 11 bases. CDR1 SEHNR and CDR2 FQNEAQ come from the germline V gene (reference sequence). With V trimmed by 6 bases and J by 8 bases, 8 bases remained unmatched. This CDR3 region has 14 residues. CDR3 in DNA: TGTGCCAGCAGTCGGACAGGGGGCGCGGAGGGCTACACCTTC. It encodes CASSRTGGAEGYTF. The variable domain in full, completed from reference TRBV7-9 and TRBJ1-2, reads DTGVSQNPRHKITKRGQNVTFRCDPISEHNRLYWYRQTLGQGPEFLTYFQNEAQLEKSRLLSDRFSAERPKGSFSTLEIQRTEQGDSAMYLCASSRTGGAEGYTFGSGTRLTVV.

The chain couples TRBV6-5 to TRBJ1-1, with TRBD1 matching over 8 bases. Germline V gene lookup returns CDR1 MNHEY and CDR2 SVGAGI. The V segment lost 5 bases and the J segment 1 base; nucleotides outside the gene matches: 6. This CDR3 region has 15 residues. In nucleotides, the CDR3 is TGTGCCAGCAGTAACGGACAGGGTTGGAACACTGAAGCTTTCTTT. Translation: CASSNGQGWNTEAFF.

The chain joins TRBV27 to TRBJ1-2; D is undetermined. Germline loops: CDR1 MNHEY, CDR2 SMNVEV (reference sequence). Trimming took off 7 bases at V and 2 bases at J, with 14 bases between the two ends. The CDR3 covers 14 residues. The CDR3 DNA reads TGTGCCAGCAAAATCCCCAGGTACAACTATGGCTACACCTTC. Encoded protein: CASKIPRYNYGYTF.

Details on this clone: The sample holds other DNA sequences that translate to the same CDR3. The rearrangement links TRBV11-2 to TRBJ2-1, with 14 bases aligning to TRBD2. V was clipped by 5 bases and J by 6 bases; unmatched bases: 3. Per the germline V gene, CDR1 is SGHAT and CDR2 is FQNNGV. The length of the CDR3 is 15 residues. As DNA, the CDR3 is TGTGCCAGCAGCCTAGGACTAGCGGGAGGCAATGAGCAGTTCTTC. Protein sequence: CASSLGLAGGNEQFF.

The rearrangement links TRBV3-1 (or the pseudogene TRBV3-2) to TRBJ1-6; 7 nucleotides match TRBD1. This CDR3 region has 18 residues. Germline V gene lookup returns CDR1 LGHDT and CDR2 YNNKEL (reference sequence). J lost 6 bases, V lost 0 bases, and 11 bases had no gene match. The chain's CDR3 is CASSQDRGPGQRNSPLHF. In DNA, the CDR3 is TGTGCCAGCAGCCAAGATAGGGGACCGGGACAGCGTAATTCACCCCTCCACTTT.

V gene TRBV10-1 combines with J gene TRBJ2-7; the match to TRBD1 covers 9 bases. CDR3 size: 15 residues. V gave up 3 bases and J gave up 4 bases; unmatched junction bases: 7. Germline V lookup: CDR1 WNHNN, CDR2 SYGVQD (reference sequence). The CDR3: CASSDSGQGTYEQYF. For the CDR3, the DNA is TGCGCCAGCAGTGATAGTGGACAGGGGACGTACGAGCAGTACTTC.

This sequence joins TRBV6-5 and TRBJ2-3, with 7 bases that match TRBD2. The CDR3 runs 15 residues. J lost 2 bases, V lost 11 bases, and 13 bases had no gene match. Germline V gives CDR1 MNHEY, CDR2 SVGAGI. CDR3 nucleotide sequence: TGTGCCGCGACTTTGGGCGGGGGAATCACAGATACGCAGTATTTT. As protein: CAATLGGGITDTQYF.

This clone appeared a few times. This sequence joins TRBV3-1 (or the pseudogene TRBV3-2) and TRBJ2-1, with 12 nucleotides matching TRBD2. Germline assignment: CDR1 LGHDT and CDR2 YNNKEL (reference sequence). This CDR3 has 15 amino acids. Trimming removed 5 bases from V and 5 bases from J; junction bases left unmatched: 4. The CDR3 DNA reads TGTGCCAGCAGCTCAAGACTAGCGGGAGACAATGAGCAGTTCTTC. It specifies CASSSRLAGDNEQFF.

V gene TRBV5-4 combines with J gene TRBJ2-2, with D perhaps matching TRBD2 (5 bases). Looked up from germline, CDR1 is SGHNT and CDR2 is YYREEE (reference sequence). Trimming left V 0 bases short and J 9 bases short, with 9 bases between. The CDR3 is 13 residues long. The CDR3 here is CASSLGSGRELFF. CDR3 nucleotide sequence: TGTGCCAGCAGCTTGGGTTCGGGGAGGGAGCTGTTTTTT.

This chain uses TRBV1 with TRBJ2-7; the table names TRBD1, a call not compared with the DNA. TRBV1 is a listed pseudogene. This CDR3 is 18 amino acids long. The DNA of the CDR3 is TGCACCAGCAGCCAAGAGCAGCGGGGGACAGGGATGGTCTACGAGCAGTACTTC. Its protein is CTSSQEQRGTGMVYEQYF.

CDR3 protein: CASSLGTDYQPQHF. CDR3 bases: TGTGCCAGCAGCCTTGGGACAGACTATCAGCCCCAGCATTTT. The J gene is TRBJ1-5, the V gene TRBV28; 7 bases agree with TRBD1. Trimming removed 6 bases from V and 5 bases from J; junction bases left unmatched: 7. Per the germline V gene, CDR1 is MDHEN and CDR2 is SYDVKM. The length of the CDR3 is 14 residues.

This sequence joins TRBV13 and TRBJ2-4; the match to TRBD1 covers 12 bases. CDR1 is PRHDT, CDR2 FYEKMQ, per germline (reference sequence). This CDR3 comprises 17 residues. J lost 5 bases, V lost 3 bases, and 8 bases had no gene match. DNA for the CDR3: TGTGCCAGCAGCTTCGATTCCGGGACAGGGGGCGAAAACATTCAGTACTTC. This gives the protein CASSFDSGTGGENIQYF.